These 27 T cell receptor beta chains came from one sample sequenced in a study of tumor-infiltrating lymphocytes in primary liver carcinoma (dated 2017 in TCRdb). TCRdb lists the instrument as Illumina HiSeq 2500. Starting from 500 to 600 ng total RNA, TCRbeta-specific cDNA was produced by reverse transcription with a constant-region primer and ProtoScript II reverse transcriptase. Three nested multiplex PCR rounds, following a slightly modified ARM-PCR procedure, were used to build the TCRbeta libraries. Multiplex TRBV1-TRBV30 forward primers and a Cbeta reverse primer were used in the first two PCR rounds, each of which was run for around 10 cycles. TCRdb reran the public reads through fastp at Q25 and MiXCR, keeping productive beta chains. Each entry is one CDR3 protein sequence, shown with its most common DNA and genes. Across this sample there are 20,000 to 25,000 distinct CDR3 sequences, with almost 80% seen only once. Together, the top ten hold just under 40% of the sample.

Without any cell sorting, total RNA and DNA were extracted together from around 18-30 mg of bulk tissue using the AllPrep DNA/RNA mini kit. The sample consisted of liver tumor tissue from sampling region 1. The cell subset or site label for this specimen denotes: tumor region T1, superior pole. The source of these receptors is a woman aged 25-40 years with primary liver carcinoma and hepatitis B virus infection.

With respect to this clonotype: One end of the junction is discordant with germline, which a read error may explain. The chain combines TRBV11-2 with TRBJ2-7; D possibly corresponds to TRBD1 (6 bases). Germline CDR1 is SGHAT and CDR2 is FQNNGV. The CDR3 sequence is 14 residues long. This chain's CDR3 is CAGSRLGLGGEQYF. CDR3 DNA sequence: TGTGCCGGCAGCCGCCTCGGGTTAGGGGGAGAGCAATACTTC.

DNA of the CDR3: TGTGCCAGCAGCTTAGAGGCTAGAGGGACGGATGCGCAGCATTTT. As protein: CASSLEARGTDAQHF. This chain connects TRBV11-2 to TRBJ2-3; D perhaps matches TRBD1 (5 bases). TRBJ1-5 matches the DNA end more closely, so the J call is doubtful. Germline lookup yields CDR1 SGHAT and CDR2 FQNNGV. This CDR3 has 15 residues.

Details on this clonotype: No conserved phenylalanine or tryptophan is present at the end of the CDR3, so a read error is the likely explanation. The rearrangement links TRBV10-3 to TRBJ2-5; maybe TRBD1 (5 bases). Germline CDR1 is ENHRY and CDR2 is SYGVKD. The CDR3 has 15 residues. CDR3 in amino acids: CAISESATGQETQYL. In DNA form, the CDR3 reads TGTGCCATCAGTGAGTCGGCTACCGGACAAGAGACTCAGTACTTA.

The chain uses TRBV6-2 or TRBV6-3 and TRBJ2-1, with D perhaps matching TRBD2 (6 bases). Germline-derived CDR1 and CDR2 are MNHEY and SVGEGT. This CDR3 is 17 amino acids long. V was shortened by 0 bases and J by 4 bases, with 16 bases between the two germline ends. CDR3 DNA sequence: TGTGCCAGCAGTTACTCTGCCGGGAGCTTCATTTACAATGAGCAGTTCTTC. As protein: CASSYSAGSFIYNEQFF.

For this clonotype: The CDR3 ends on some other residue instead of the conserved phenylalanine or tryptophan, so this is likely a read error. The V call is TRBV11-3, the J call TRBJ2-7; TRBD1 matches at 8 bases. This CDR3 contains 15 residues. CDR1 SGHNT and CDR2 YENEEA come from the germline V gene. CDR3 DNA sequence: TGCGTCAGCAGCTTCGGGACAGGTACAACTTACGAGCAGTACCTC. Protein product: CVSSFGTGTTYEQYL.

As regards this clonotype: At one of its ends the junction is not consistent with the germline gene, which may arise from a read error. The J gene is TRBJ2-2, the V gene TRBV5-6; tentative D call: TRBD2 (5 bases). Per the germline V gene, CDR1 is SGHDT and CDR2 is YYEEEE. This CDR3 is built from 15 residues. The CDR3 loop is CASSLAFRVTGEPFF. CDR3 in DNA: TGTGCCAGTAGCTTGGCATTCAGAGTCACCGGGGAGCCGTTTTTT.

Notes on this clonotype: Germline is not matched at one junction end, which may reflect a read error. The chain carries TRBV28 and TRBJ2-1; possibly TRBD2 for D (6 bases). There are 14 residues in the CDR3. Germline V gives CDR1 MDHEN, CDR2 SYDVKM. The CDR3 DNA reads as TGTGCCAGCGGGGAGGTGAGCTCCTACGATGAGCAGTTCTTC. Its translation: CASGEVSSYDEQFF. Full variable domain (missing parts from reference TRBV28 and TRBJ2-1): DVKVTQSSRYLVKRTGEKVFLECVQDMDHENMFWYRQDPGLGLRLIYFSYDVKMKEKGDIPEGYSVSREKKERFSLILESASTNQTSMYLCASGEVSSYDEQFFGPGTRLTVL.

The CDR3 region is CANSGGRKADTQYF. The CDR3 bases are TGCGCTAACAGTGGAGGGCGGAAAGCAGATACGCAGTATTTT. V and J are TRBV10-1 and TRBJ2-3, with D possibly matching TRBD2 (6 bases). The CDR3 has 14 amino acids. Germline V gene sequence: CDR1 WNHNN, CDR2 SYGVQD (reference sequence).

This chain's CDR3 is CAISERFLVLRSSYGYTF. The CDR3 bases are TGTGCTATCAGTGAACGGTTCCTAGTCCTTAGATCTAGCTATGGCTACACCTTC. The J gene is TRBJ1-2, the V gene TRBV6-1; D call uncertain. Germline CDR1 reads MNHNS; CDR2 reads SASEGT. The CDR3 is made up of 18 amino acids.

This clonotype has ten or more counts. V usage is TRBV12-3 or TRBV12-4 and J usage is TRBJ2-3; D gene unclear. The CDR3 length is 13 residues. V lost 1 base to trimming and J lost 2 bases, with 4 bases between them. The CDR3 loop is CASSLGVTDTQYF. The CDR3 DNA follows: TGTGCCAGCAGTTTAGGAGTCACAGATACGCAGTATTTT.

Comments on this clonotype: The missing conserved phenylalanine or tryptophan at the end of this CDR3 makes a read error likely. The limits of the CDR3 on the DNA are not certain, so only TCRdb's listed CDR3 is given. The chain recombines TRBV11-2 with TRBJ1-2. From germline, CDR1 is SGHAT and CDR2 FQNNGV. The CDR3 is 14 residues long, ends included. CDR3 protein: CASSLRESNYGCTL.

This clonotype was seen only a few times. A much more abundant neighbour one base away suggests this may be a read error. The chain has TRBV29-1 and TRBJ2-7; 9 nucleotides align to TRBD1. Germline assignment: CDR1 SQVTM and CDR2 ANQGSEA. This CDR3 contains 14 residues. With V trimmed by 8 bases and J by 2 bases, 10 bases remained unmatched. The CDR3 region has the DNA TGCAGCATTATAACAGGGGGCAGCCCCTACGAGCAGTACTTC. Translation: CSIITGGSPYEQYF.

The rearrangement joins TRBV11-2 to TRBJ2-2, with a weak D call TRBD2 (5 bases). Germline V gene sequence: CDR1 SGHAT, CDR2 FQNNGV. This CDR3 is built from 15 residues. CDR3 sequence reads: CDSNLDRTVTGELFF. For the CDR3, the DNA is TGTGACAGTAACTTAGATCGGACTGTAACCGGGGAGCTGTTTTTT.

A remark on this clonotype: The junction does not match germline at one end; this may be a read error. The chain uses TRBV11-1 and TRBJ2-1, with unresolved D. The germline CDR1 and CDR2 sequences are SGHAT and FQDESV (reference sequence). The CDR3 consists of 15 residues. CDR3 amino acids: CDSSRRQASYNEQLF. The CDR3 DNA follows: TGTGACAGCAGCCGGAGACAAGCCTCCTACAATGAGCAGTTGTTC. Full variable domain (rest looked up from reference TRBV11-1 and TRBJ2-1): EAEVAQSPRYKITEKSQAVAFWCDPISGHATLYWYRQILGQGPELLVQFQDESVVDDSQLPKDRFSAERLKGVDSTLKIQPAELGDSAMYLCDSSRRQASYNEQLFGPGTRLTVL.

The chain has TRBV5-4 and TRBJ2-3, with TRBD2 matching over 9 bases. Germline V lookup: CDR1 SGHNT, CDR2 YYREEE (reference sequence). V lost 5 bases, J lost 3 bases, and 16 bases stayed unmatched. This CDR3 comprises 18 residues. CDR3 nucleotide sequence: TGTGCCAGCAGTAACCCGGCGGCTAGCGGGACTTGTACAGATACGCAGTATTTT. This codes for CASSNPAASGTCTDTQYF.

The J gene is TRBJ2-3, the V gene TRBV4-1, with 9 bases lining up with TRBD1. Trimming took 5 bases from V and 4 from J; bases not matched to a gene: 10. This CDR3 has 16 amino acids. Looked up from germline, CDR1 is MGHRA and CDR2 is YSYEKL. For the CDR3, the DNA is TGCGCCAGCAGCGCACCGGGACAGGGTTTATCAGATACGCAGTATTTT. Protein sequence: CASSAPGQGLSDTQYF.

This clonotype has more than one count but fewer than ten. Relative to the germline gene, one junction end is altered; a read error may explain this. The chain employs TRBV11-2 and TRBJ1-2; TRBD1 is a possible D gene (6 bases). CDR3 size: 13 residues. From germline, CDR1 is SGHAT and CDR2 FQNNGV. CDR3 in amino acids: CTSTQRGGGGYTF. The CDR3 DNA follows: TGTACCAGCACTCAGAGGGGGGGTGGTGGCTACACCTTC. The variable domain in full, with the rest retrieved from reference TRBV11-2 and TRBJ1-2, is EAGVAQSPRYKIIEKRQSVAFWCNPISGHATLYWYQQILGQGPKLLIQFQNNGVVDDSQLPKDRFSAERLKGVDSTLKIQPAKLEDSAVYLCTSTQRGGGGYTFGSGTRLTVV.

Comment on this clonotype: Its ends do not fully match the called genes, so a read error is possible. V gene TRBV2 combines with J gene TRBJ2-2; 8 bases are a match to TRBD2. The CDR3 totals 13 residues. Germline lookup yields CDR1 SNHLY and CDR2 FYNNEI. CDR3 bases: TGTGCCAGCAGTGCGGGAGGGGCAGGGGAGCTGTTGTTT. This codes for CASSAGGAGELLF.

About this clonotype itself: Germline and junction disagree at one end, which may indicate a read error. The chain links TRBV6-5 to TRBJ2-1; 9 positions agree with TRBD2. CDR1 is MNHEY and CDR2 is SVGAGI in the germline V gene. The CDR3 sequence is 15 residues long. CDR3 in amino acids: CASNVGTSPYNEQFF. CDR3 bases: TGTGCTAGCAATGTCGGGACTAGCCCCTACAATGAGCAGTTCTTC.

With regard to this clonotype: Mismatch with germline at one junction end may stem from a read error. This sequence joins TRBV6-5 and TRBJ1-1, with D unresolved. This CDR3 region has 11 residues. Germline CDR1 is MNHEY and CDR2 is SVGAGI. CDR3 sequence reads: CASCYADVAFF. The CDR3, as DNA: TGTGCCAGTTGTTACGCAGATGTAGCTTTCTTC.

The V and J genes are TRBV11-1 and TRBJ2-7, with 9 positions matching TRBD1. The CDR3 has 16 amino acids. V shed 5 bases, J shed 0 bases, and the junction held 8 bases outside the gene matches. Germline lookup yields CDR1 SGHAT and CDR2 FQDESV (reference sequence). The CDR3 loop reads CASSALGQGNSYEQYF. For the CDR3, the DNA is TGTGCCAGCAGCGCCTTGGGACAGGGCAACTCCTACGAGCAGTACTTC.

About this clonotype: A junction end diverges from the germline sequence, so it may reflect a read error. The V and J genes are TRBV12-3 or TRBV12-4 and TRBJ2-5; weak D call: TRBD2 (6 bases). CDR3 length: 15 amino acids. CDR3 loop: CASSTYPGSLETQYF. DNA for the CDR3: TGTGCAAGCAGCACCTACCCCGGGAGTCTAGAGACCCAGTACTTC.

This clonotype was counted only a few times. This likely comes from a read error, as the CDR3 has no conserved phenylalanine or tryptophan at its end. The CDR3: CASSSLSSYNEQFS. CDR3 sequence (DNA): TGTGCCAGCAGCTCGCTGAGCTCCTACAATGAGCAGTTCTCC. This chain joins TRBV11-2 and TRBJ2-1; D is uncertain. The CDR3 extends over 14 amino acids. Germline V gene lookup returns CDR1 SGHAT and CDR2 FQNNGV. Trimming shortened V by 4 bases and J by 0 bases, and 7 bases separated the two germline ends.

V usage is TRBV5-4 and J usage is TRBJ2-3, with D perhaps being TRBD1 or TRBD2 (6 bases each). The V end lost 5 bases, the J end lost 11 bases, and 33 bases lay between the germline ends. Germline CDR1 reads SGHNT; CDR2 reads YYREEE (reference sequence). CDR3 length: 18 amino acids. The CDR3 coding sequence is TGTGCCAGCAGTAACCCGGCGGCTAGCGAGAGTCGGACAGACAGGCAGTATTTT. It specifies CASSNPAASESRTDRQYF.

This clonotype counts as medium-sized (0.01 to 0.1%). The V and J genes are TRBV28 and TRBJ2-3; tentative D call: TRBD2 (5 bases). The CDR3 covers 14 residues. From germline, CDR1 is MDHEN and CDR2 SYDVKM. The V end was cut by 7 bases, the J end by 7 bases, with 18 bases between. CDR3 residues: CASTLRGSLNTQYF. The CDR3 DNA follows: TGTGCCAGCACTTTGCGAGGGAGCCTGAATACGCAGTATTTT.

Comment on this clonotype: No conserved phenylalanine or tryptophan ends this CDR3, so it is likely a read error. The chain uses TRBV4-1 and TRBJ2-5, with D unresolved. The germline V gene has CDR1 MGHRA and CDR2 YSYEKL. The CDR3 runs 14 residues. Trimming took 0 bases from V and 7 from J, leaving 12 bases between them. DNA for the CDR3: TGCGCCAGCAGCCAAGAAGAGGTGGCCGTGACCCAGTACCTC. Amino acid sequence: CASSQEEVAVTQYL.

With regard to this clonotype: This may be a read error, as it is one base from a much larger clone. The rearrangement uses TRBV11-1 and TRBJ2-1; 14 bases line up with TRBD2. Germline V gives CDR1 SGHAT, CDR2 FQDESV (reference sequence). The CDR3 runs 17 residues. Trimming removed 8 bases from V and 7 bases from J; junction bases left unmatched: 13. CDR3 residues: CASGLGLAGEIENEQFF. CDR3 in DNA: TGTGCCAGCGGCCTGGGACTAGCGGGAGAAATTGAGAATGAGCAGTTCTTC. Complete variable domain (other parts from reference TRBV11-1 and TRBJ2-1): EAEVAQSPRYKITEKSQAVAFWCDPISGHATLYWYRQILGQGPELLVQFQDESVVDDSQLPKDRFSAERLKGVDSTLKIQPAELGDSAMYLCASGLGLAGEIENEQFFGPGTRLTVL.